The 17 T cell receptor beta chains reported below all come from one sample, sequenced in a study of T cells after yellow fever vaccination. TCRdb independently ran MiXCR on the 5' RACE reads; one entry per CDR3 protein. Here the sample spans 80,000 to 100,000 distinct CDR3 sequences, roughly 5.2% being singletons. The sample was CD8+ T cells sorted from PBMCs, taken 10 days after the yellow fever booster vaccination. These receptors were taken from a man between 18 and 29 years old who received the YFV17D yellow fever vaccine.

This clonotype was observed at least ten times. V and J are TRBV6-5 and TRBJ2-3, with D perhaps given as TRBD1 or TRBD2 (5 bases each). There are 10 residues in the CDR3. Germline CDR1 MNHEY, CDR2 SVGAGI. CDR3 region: CATGADTQYF. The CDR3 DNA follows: TGTGCTACCGGGGCGGATACGCAGTATTTT.

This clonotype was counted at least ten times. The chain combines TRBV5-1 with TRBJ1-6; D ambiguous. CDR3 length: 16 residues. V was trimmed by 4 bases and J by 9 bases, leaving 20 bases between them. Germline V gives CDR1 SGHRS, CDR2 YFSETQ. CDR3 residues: CASSESIEVSSSPLHF. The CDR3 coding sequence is TGCGCCAGCAGCGAGAGTATCGAGGTCTCTAGTTCACCCCTCCACTTT.

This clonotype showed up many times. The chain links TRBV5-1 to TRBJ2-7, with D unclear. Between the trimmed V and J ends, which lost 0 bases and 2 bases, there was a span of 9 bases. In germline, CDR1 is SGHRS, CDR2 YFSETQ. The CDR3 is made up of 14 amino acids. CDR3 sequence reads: CASSLVGNAYEQYF. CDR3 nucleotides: TGCGCCAGCAGCTTGGTTGGAAACGCCTACGAGCAGTACTTC.

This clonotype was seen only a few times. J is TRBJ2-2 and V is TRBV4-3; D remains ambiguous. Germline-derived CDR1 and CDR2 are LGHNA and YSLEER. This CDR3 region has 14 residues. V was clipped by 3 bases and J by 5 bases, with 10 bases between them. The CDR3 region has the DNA TGCGCCAGCAGCCAGGGGTTGGTGACCGGGGAGCTGTTTTTT. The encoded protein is CASSQGLVTGELFF.

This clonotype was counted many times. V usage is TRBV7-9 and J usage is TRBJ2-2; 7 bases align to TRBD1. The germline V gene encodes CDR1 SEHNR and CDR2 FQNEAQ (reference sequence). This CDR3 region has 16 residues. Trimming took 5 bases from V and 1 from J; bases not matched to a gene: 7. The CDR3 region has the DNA TGTGCCAGCAGCCCCCCACGGACAGGGAACACCGGGGAGCTGTTTTTT. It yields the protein CASSPPRTGNTGELFF.

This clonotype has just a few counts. The CDR3 region is CASSPAQDRAYEQYV. In nucleotides, the CDR3 is TGTGCCAGCAGCCCCGCCCAGGACAGAGCCTACGAGCAGTACGTC. This chain uses TRBV7-9 with TRBJ2-7; TRBD1 might be the D (6 bases). The germline V and J ends were trimmed by 5 bases and 2 bases, with 16 bases remaining between them. The CDR3 length is 15 residues. Germline CDR1 and CDR2: SEHNR and FQNEAQ (reference sequence).

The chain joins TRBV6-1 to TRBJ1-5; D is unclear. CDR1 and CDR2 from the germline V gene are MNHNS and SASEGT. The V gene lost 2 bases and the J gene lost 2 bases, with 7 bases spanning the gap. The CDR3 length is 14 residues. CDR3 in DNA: TGTGCCAGCAGTGAACTGACGGGCAATCAGCCCCAGCATTTT. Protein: CASSELTGNQPQHF.

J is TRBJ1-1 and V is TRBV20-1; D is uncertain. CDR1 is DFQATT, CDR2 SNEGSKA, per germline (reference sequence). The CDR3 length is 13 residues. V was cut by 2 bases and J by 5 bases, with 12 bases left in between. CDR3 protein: CSARWGGPTEAFF. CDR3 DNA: TGCAGTGCTAGATGGGGAGGGCCAACTGAAGCTTTCTTT.

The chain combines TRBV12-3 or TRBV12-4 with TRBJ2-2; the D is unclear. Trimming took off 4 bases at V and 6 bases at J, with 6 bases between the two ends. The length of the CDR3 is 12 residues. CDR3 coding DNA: TGTGCCAGCAGTTCGCATGCCGGGGAGCTGTTTTTT. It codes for CASSSHAGELFF.

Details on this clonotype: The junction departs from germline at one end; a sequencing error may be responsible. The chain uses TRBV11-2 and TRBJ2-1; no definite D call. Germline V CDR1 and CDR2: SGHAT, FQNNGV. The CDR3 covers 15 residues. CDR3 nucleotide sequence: TGTGCCAGCAGACAGATCAAGAGCTCCTTCAATGAGCAGTTCTTC. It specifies CASRQIKSSFNEQFF.

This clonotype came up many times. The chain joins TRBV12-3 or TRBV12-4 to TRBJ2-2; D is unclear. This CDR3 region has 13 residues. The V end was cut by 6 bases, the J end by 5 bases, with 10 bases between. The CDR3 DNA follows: TGTGCCAGCAGGGGCTTCGGGACCGGGGAGCTGTTTTTT. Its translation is CASRGFGTGELFF.

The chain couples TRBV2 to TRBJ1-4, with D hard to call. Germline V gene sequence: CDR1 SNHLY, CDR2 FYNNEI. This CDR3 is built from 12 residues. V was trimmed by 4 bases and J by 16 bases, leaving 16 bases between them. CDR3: CASSGEGFYQFF. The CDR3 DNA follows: TGTGCCAGCAGTGGTGAAGGATTCTATCAGTTTTTT. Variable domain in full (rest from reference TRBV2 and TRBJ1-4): EPEVTQTPSHQVTQMGQEVILRCVPISNHLYFYWYRQILGQKVEFLVSFYNNEISEKSEIFDDQFSVERPDGSNFTLKIRSTKLEDSAMYFCASSGEGFYQFFGSGTQLSVL.

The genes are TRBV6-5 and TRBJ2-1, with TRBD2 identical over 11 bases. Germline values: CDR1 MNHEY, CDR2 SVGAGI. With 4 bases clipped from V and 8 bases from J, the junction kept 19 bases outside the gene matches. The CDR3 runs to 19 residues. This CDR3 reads CASSSSPSLAGGSWDEQFF. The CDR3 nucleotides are TGTGCCAGCAGTTCCTCCCCGTCGCTAGCGGGGGGCTCTTGGGATGAGCAGTTCTTC.

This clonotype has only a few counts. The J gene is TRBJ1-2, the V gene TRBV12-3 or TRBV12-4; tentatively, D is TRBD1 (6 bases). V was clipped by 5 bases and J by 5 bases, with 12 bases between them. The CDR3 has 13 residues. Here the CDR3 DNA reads TGTGCCAGCAGTCGAGGGGGGAGGTATGGCTACACCTTC. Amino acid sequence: CASSRGGRYGYTF.

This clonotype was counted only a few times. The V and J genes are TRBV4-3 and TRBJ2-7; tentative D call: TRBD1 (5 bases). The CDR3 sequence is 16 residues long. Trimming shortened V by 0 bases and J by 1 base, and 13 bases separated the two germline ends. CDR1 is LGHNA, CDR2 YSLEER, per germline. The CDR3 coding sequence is TGCGCCAGCAGCCAAGAAAGGGGCGGAACGTCCTACGAGCAGTACTTC. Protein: CASSQERGGTSYEQYF.

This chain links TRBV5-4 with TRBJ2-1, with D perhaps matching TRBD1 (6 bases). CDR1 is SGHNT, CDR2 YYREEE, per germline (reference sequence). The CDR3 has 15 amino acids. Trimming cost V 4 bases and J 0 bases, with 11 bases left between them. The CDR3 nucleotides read TGTGCCAGCAGCGGACAGAGAAGCTCCTACAATGAGCAGTTCTTC. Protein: CASSGQRSSYNEQFF.

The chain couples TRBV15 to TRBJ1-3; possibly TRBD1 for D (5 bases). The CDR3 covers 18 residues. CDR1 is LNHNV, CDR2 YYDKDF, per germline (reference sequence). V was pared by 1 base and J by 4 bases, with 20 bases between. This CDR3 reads CATSRAGHQYPGGNTIYF. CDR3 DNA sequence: TGTGCCACCAGCAGAGCCGGACACCAATATCCGGGGGGAAACACCATATATTTT.